This TCR beta chain originates from a study of cytotoxic CD8 clonotypes in ibrutinib-treated CLL. A note on this clone: Its antigen is unknown.

General study results and limits: Sustained-remission patients were sampled at one set of times and progressing patients at different ones. Exceeding age-matched healthy donors, baseline clonality also tracked the counts of circulating CD8+ T cells. Clonality climbed at ibrutinib response, then dropped toward baseline at progression.

Sequencing used immunoSEQ multiplex PCR; TCRdb keeps in-frame clones, though not all of them. Found here are about 150,000 clones, about three quarters of them singletons; the top ten hold around 5%. CDR1 is MDHEN and CDR2 is SYDVKM in the germline V gene. This CDR3 has 13 amino acids. The trim removed 8 bases at V and 5 bases at J, leaving 8 bases unmatched. This receptor was taken from a human donor with chronic lymphocytic leukemia. Sequences were derived from PBMCs, sampled after 24 months of ibrutinib treatment. The chain employs TRBV28 and TRBJ2-5; 7 positions match TRBD1. CDR3 loop: CASYRGGKETQYF. The CDR3 nucleotides read TGTGCCAGCTACAGGGGTGGTAAGGAGACCCAGTACTTC.